Following are 17 T cell receptor beta chains from one sample sequenced in a study of blood T cell repertoires in COVID-19. Generated by immunoSEQ multiplex PCR, the TCRdb table keeps only in-frame clones and is missing some. Among hundreds of thousands of clones, around 88% were seen once, and the ten largest hold roughly 2.1%. Sequences were obtained from peripheral blood. These receptors originate from a woman aged 25 to 39 who had recovered from COVID-19.

This chain joins TRBV2 and TRBJ1-1; 8 bases map to TRBD1. Germline V gene data show CDR1 as SNHLY and CDR2 as FYNNEI. This CDR3 region has 13 residues. Unmatched junction bases numbered 6, after V lost 10 bases and J lost 2 bases. The CDR3 DNA sequence: TGTGCCAACACCGGGACAGGAAACACTGAAGCTTTCTTT. Translating it yields CANTGTGNTEAFF.

The rearrangement uses TRBV19 and TRBJ2-3; D might be TRBD2 (6 bases). This CDR3 comprises 14 residues. The germline V and J ends were trimmed by 3 bases and 6 bases, with 13 bases remaining between them. Per the germline V gene, CDR1 is LNHDA and CDR2 is SQIVND (reference sequence). The CDR3 DNA reads TGTGCCAGTAGTATTTATCAACTAGCTGATACGCAGTATTTT. It translates to CASSIYQLADTQYF.

This rearrangement joins TRBV5-1 to TRBJ2-7; 9 bases agree with TRBD2. Unmatched junction bases numbered 3, after V lost 1 base and J lost 4 bases. Germline CDR1 and CDR2: SGHRS and YFSETQ. There are 14 residues in the CDR3. This chain's CDR3 is CASSLWTSAYEQYF. CDR3 nucleotides: TGCGCCAGCAGCTTGTGGACTAGCGCTTACGAGCAGTACTTC.

The V and J genes are TRBV28 and TRBJ2-7; TRBD2 matches 9 bases. Germline CDR1 is MDHEN and CDR2 is SYDVKM. With 10 bases clipped from V and 5 bases from J, the junction kept 6 bases outside the gene matches. This CDR3 region has 12 residues. CDR3 sequence reads: CAMLAGMNEQYF. The CDR3 bases are TGTGCCATGCTAGCGGGAATGAACGAGCAGTACTTC.

The J gene is TRBJ2-3, the V gene TRBV19; TRBD1 is a possible D gene (5 bases). The CDR3 has 14 residues. Per the germline V gene, CDR1 is LNHDA and CDR2 is SQIVND (reference sequence). The V and J ends lost 4 bases and 2 bases respectively, with 10 bases between them. The CDR3 is CASSTRQPTDTQYF. CDR3 nucleotide sequence: TGTGCCAGTAGTACACGACAGCCCACAGATACGCAGTATTTT.

The chain has TRBV25-1 and TRBJ2-3; D ambiguous. Germline V lookup: CDR1 MGHDK, CDR2 SYGVNS. The CDR3 consists of 15 residues. V was shortened by 6 bases and J by 1 base, with 14 bases between the two germline ends. The CDR3 DNA reads TGTGCCAGCAGCTATTCGGTCAGCGGCACAGATACGCAGTATTTT. This sequence encodes CASSYSVSGTDTQYF.

V usage is TRBV5-1 and J usage is TRBJ2-7; D remains ambiguous. The germline V gene encodes CDR1 SGHRS and CDR2 YFSETQ. This CDR3 is 14 amino acids long. V lost 7 bases and J 0 bases, leaving 14 bases between the germline ends. As DNA, the CDR3 is TGCGCCAGCTTCGAGACACCACTCTCCTACGAGCAGTACTTC. Translation gives CASFETPLSYEQYF.

This clone has a single count. The chain combines TRBV28 with TRBJ2-2; D gene uncertain. CDR1 is MDHEN, CDR2 SYDVKM, per germline. The V end lost 3 bases, the J end lost 7 bases, and 6 bases lay between the germline ends. CDR3 length: 12 amino acids. This chain's CDR3 is CASSFSFGELFF. The CDR3 DNA reads TGTGCCAGCAGTTTCTCGTTCGGGGAGCTGTTTTTT.

This clone appeared a few times. As DNA, the CDR3 is TGCGCCAGCAGTTCAGGGGCGGATAATTCACCCCTCCACTTT. This gives the protein CASSSGADNSPLHF. The rearrangement links TRBV5-1 to TRBJ1-6; D may be TRBD1 (6 bases). Trimming removed 5 bases at V and 5 bases at J, with 11 bases between. Germline V gene data show CDR1 as SGHRS and CDR2 as YFSETQ. The CDR3 has 14 residues.

The chain joins TRBV3-1 (or the pseudogene TRBV3-2) to TRBJ2-5, with TRBD2 matching 12 bases. The CDR3 runs 16 residues. V lost 4 bases and J lost 1; bases outside the gene matches: 4. The germline V gene has CDR1 LGHDT and CDR2 YNNKEL (reference sequence). The CDR3, as DNA: TGTGCCAGCAGCCCCGGACTAGCGGGGACCCAAGAGACCCAGTACTTC. The encoded protein is CASSPGLAGTQETQYF.

V and J are TRBV10-3 and TRBJ2-7; D is possibly TRBD1 (6 bases). Deletions cut 9 bases from V and 3 bases from J, with 15 bases between. Germline values: CDR1 ENHRY, CDR2 SYGVKD. The CDR3 runs 13 residues. CDR3 nucleotide sequence: TGTGCCATAGATAAGGGGGAAGGCTACGAGCAGTACTTC. Its translation: CAIDKGEGYEQYF.

The chain employs TRBV30 and TRBJ2-7; 7 bases fit TRBD2. The V gene's germline CDR1 is GTSNPN and CDR2 SVGIG (reference sequence). The V gene end was trimmed by 4 bases and the J gene end by 2 bases; junction bases not matched to a gene: 8. The CDR3 totals 14 residues. For the CDR3, the DNA is TGTGCCTGGATCGGGGGGAAGGGGACCTACGAGCAGTACTTC. Protein product: CAWIGGKGTYEQYF. Full variable domain (rest looked up from reference TRBV30 and TRBJ2-7): SQTIHQWPATLVQPVGSPLSLECTVEGTSNPNLYWYRQAAGRGLQLLFYSVGIGQISSEVPQNLSASRPQDRQFILSSKKLLLSDSGFYLCAWIGGKGTYEQYFGPGTRLTVT.

The chain employs TRBV18 and TRBJ1-1; no definite D call. The CDR3 runs 15 residues. V lost 2 bases, J lost 1 base, and 11 bases lay in between. CDR1 is KGHSH and CDR2 is LQKENI in the germline V gene. In DNA, the CDR3 is TGTGCCAGCTCACCAGGCTCTCCCAGGAACACTGAAGCTTTCTTT. Protein product: CASSPGSPRNTEAFF.

This chain joins TRBV28 and TRBJ1-1, with TRBD1 matching over 7 bases. CDR1 MDHEN and CDR2 SYDVKM come from the germline V gene. V was clipped by 6 bases and J by 3 bases; unmatched bases: 7. This CDR3 spans 14 amino acids. The CDR3 sequence is CASSLVGGDTEAFF. The DNA of the CDR3 is TGTGCCAGCAGCTTGGTAGGGGGCGACACTGAAGCTTTCTTT.

J is TRBJ1-1 and V is TRBV28; D might be TRBD1 (6 bases). The CDR3 spans 14 residues. Germline V gene lookup returns CDR1 MDHEN and CDR2 SYDVKM. The V and J ends lost 6 bases and 4 bases respectively, with 15 bases between them. The CDR3 coding sequence is TGTGCCAGCAGCTTCAGGGGTTTGAGCACTGAAGCTTTCTTT. Translated: CASSFRGLSTEAFF.

The chain recombines TRBV5-5 with TRBJ2-5; 7 bases align to TRBD2. V was clipped by 4 bases and J by 5 bases; unmatched bases: 8. The CDR3 extends over 14 amino acids. Germline CDR1 reads SGHKS; CDR2 reads YYEKEE (reference sequence). The chain's CDR3 is CASSRRAGVETQYF. The DNA of the CDR3 is TGTGCCAGCAGCCGCCGGGCGGGAGTGGAGACCCAGTACTTC.

The gene calls are TRBV28 and TRBJ2-7; 10 nucleotides agree with TRBD2. V lost 2 bases, J lost 7 bases, and 14 bases stayed unmatched. Germline-derived CDR1 and CDR2 are MDHEN and SYDVKM. The CDR3 is 17 amino acids. CDR3 amino acids: CASSLPPWASGSREQYF. The CDR3 DNA reads TGTGCCAGCAGTTTACCCCCTTGGGCTAGCGGGAGCCGGGAGCAGTACTTC.